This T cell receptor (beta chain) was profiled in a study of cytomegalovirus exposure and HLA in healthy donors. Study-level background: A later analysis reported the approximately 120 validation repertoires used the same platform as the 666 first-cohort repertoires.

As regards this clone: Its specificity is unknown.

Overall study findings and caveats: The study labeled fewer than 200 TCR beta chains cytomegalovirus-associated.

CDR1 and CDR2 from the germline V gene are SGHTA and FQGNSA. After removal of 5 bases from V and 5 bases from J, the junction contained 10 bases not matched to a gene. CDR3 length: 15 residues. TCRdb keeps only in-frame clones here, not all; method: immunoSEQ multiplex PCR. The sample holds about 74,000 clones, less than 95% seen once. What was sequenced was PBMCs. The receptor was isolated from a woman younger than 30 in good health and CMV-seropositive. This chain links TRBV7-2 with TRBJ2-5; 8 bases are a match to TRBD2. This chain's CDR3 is CASSRSGGGRETQYF. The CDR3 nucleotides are TGTGCCAGCAGCAGAAGTGGGGGCGGGAGGGAGACCCAGTACTTC. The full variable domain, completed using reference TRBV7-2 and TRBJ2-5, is GAGVSQSPSNKVTEKGKDVELRCDPISGHTALYWYRQSLGQGLEFLIYFQGNSAPDKSGLPSDRFSAERTGGSVSTLTIQRTQQEDSAVYLCASSRSGGGRETQYFGPGTRLLVL.